These T cell receptor beta chains were read from a single sample in a study of blood T cell repertoires in COVID-19. Sequenced by immunoSEQ multiplex PCR; TCRdb stores in-frame clones only, minus some. The sample lists 210,000 or so clones, under 85% occurring once. The sequenced sample consisted of peripheral blood. The receptors originated from a woman aged 30 to 39 with COVID-19, enrolled during active disease. CDR3s include the opening cysteine and the closing phenylalanine or tryptophan. The order of the fields is D gene, V gene, J gene, clone size, CDR3 DNA, CDR3 protein. A D gene is named only where the DNA matches it firmly. Some rows mark clone size as missing; the rest say once, few, many or name a class of expanded clone.

D gene: .
V gene: TRBV9
J gene: TRBJ1-4
clone size: .
CDR3 DNA: TGTGCCAGCAGCCCCACGGACAGTCGGGAAAAACTGTTTTTT
CDR3 protein: CASSPTDSREKLFF

D gene: TRBD1
V gene: TRBV19
J gene: TRBJ1-5
clone size: .
CDR3 DNA: TGTGCCAGTAGTATTTCCGGGACAGTTAATCAGCCCCAGCATTTT
CDR3 protein: CASSISGTVNQPQHF

D gene: .
V gene: TRBV20-1
J gene: TRBJ2-7
clone size: few
CDR3 DNA: TGCAGTGCTAGTTATGGCTTTGACGAGCAGTACTTC
CDR3 protein: CSASYGFDEQYF

D gene: .
V gene: TRBV9
J gene: TRBJ2-3
clone size: .
CDR3 DNA: TGTGCCAGCAGCGCCTCTCAGGGGATGGGCACAGATACGCAGTATTTT
CDR3 protein: CASSASQGMGTDTQYF

D gene: TRBD2
V gene: TRBV19
J gene: TRBJ2-7
clone size: .
CDR3 DNA: TGTGCCAGTAGTCGGACTAGCGGGAGGACCGTAATCTCCTACGAGCAGTACTTC
CDR3 protein: CASSRTSGRTVISYEQYF

D gene: .
V gene: TRBV19
J gene: TRBJ2-3
clone size: .
CDR3 DNA: TGTGCCAGTAAGGAGCGGGTCCTACACACAGATACGCAGTATTTT
CDR3 protein: CASKERVLHTDTQYF

D gene: .
V gene: TRBV19
J gene: TRBJ1-2
clone size: once
CDR3 DNA: TGTGCCAGTAGTATGTCTCTACAATCCTCCTCGGGGGGCTACACCTTC
CDR3 protein: CASSMSLQSSSGGYTF

D gene: .
V gene: TRBV3-1/TRBV3-2
J gene: TRBJ2-3
clone size: .
CDR3 DNA: TGTGCCAGCAGTCTAAATACAGATACGCAGTATTTT
CDR3 protein: CASSLNTDTQYF

D gene: .
V gene: TRBV12-3/TRBV12-4
J gene: TRBJ2-1
clone size: .
CDR3 DNA: TGTGCCAGCGGGCGGGTGGAGCAGTTCTTC
CDR3 protein: CASGRVEQFF

D gene: TRBD1
V gene: TRBV28
J gene: TRBJ1-4
clone size: .
CDR3 DNA: TGTGCCAGCAGTCCCTCGGACAGGGTGGGTGAAAAACTGTTTTTT
CDR3 protein: CASSPSDRVGEKLFF

D gene: TRBD2
V gene: TRBV3-1/TRBV3-2
J gene: TRBJ2-7
clone size: .
CDR3 DNA: TGTGCCAGCAGCCGCCCGGGACTAGAGGTCTACGAGCAGTACTTC
CDR3 protein: CASSRPGLEVYEQYF

D gene: TRBD1
V gene: TRBV29-1
J gene: TRBJ1-2
clone size: .
CDR3 DNA: TGCAGCGTTGAGAAACAGGGGGCGCTTGGCTACACCTTC
CDR3 protein: CSVEKQGALGYTF

D gene: TRBD2
V gene: TRBV28
J gene: TRBJ2-1
clone size: .
CDR3 DNA: TGTGCCAGCAGTACTCGGACTAGCGGGGGGTATCGGAATGAGCAGTTCTTC
CDR3 protein: CASSTRTSGGYRNEQFF

D gene: TRBD1
V gene: TRBV12-5
J gene: TRBJ1-3
clone size: .
CDR3 DNA: TGTGCTAGTGGTCCATTCGGACAGGGGGCAAACACCATATATTTT
CDR3 protein: CASGPFGQGANTIYF

D gene: TRBD2
V gene: TRBV19
J gene: TRBJ2-5
clone size: .
CDR3 DNA: TGTGCCAGTAGTATAGGGGGAGCGGGGGCCCAAGAGACCCAGTACTTC
CDR3 protein: CASSIGGAGAQETQYF

D gene: .
V gene: TRBV7-9
J gene: TRBJ1-1
clone size: .
CDR3 DNA: TGTGCCAGCAGCTTAATCGGGATGCAGACTGAAGCTTTCTTT
CDR3 protein: CASSLIGMQTEAFF

D gene: TRBD1
V gene: TRBV5-1
J gene: TRBJ1-6
clone size: .
CDR3 DNA: TGCGCCAGCAGCCAAGAGACAGGGGGCTATAATTCACCCCTCCACTTT
CDR3 protein: CASSQETGGYNSPLHF

D gene: .
V gene: TRBV19
J gene: TRBJ1-1
clone size: .
CDR3 DNA: TGTGCCAGTACCTTCGGGACTTTTTCCGAAGCTTTCTTT
CDR3 protein: CASTFGTFSEAFF

D gene: TRBD2
V gene: TRBV6-5
J gene: TRBJ2-1
clone size: once
CDR3 DNA: TGTGCCAGCAGTTACTCGCGGGGGGGCTCCTACAATGAGCAGTTCTTC
CDR3 protein: CASSYSRGGSYNEQFF

D gene: .
V gene: TRBV12-3/TRBV12-4
J gene: TRBJ1-2
clone size: .
CDR3 DNA: TGTGCCAGCAGTTTTCGGGGGGCTGTTGGCTACACCTTC
CDR3 protein: CASSFRGAVGYTF

D gene: TRBD1
V gene: TRBV7-6
J gene: TRBJ2-2
clone size: .
CDR3 DNA: TGTGCCAGCAGTTTGCGGGACAGGGGTAGATTGGGGGCCGGGGAGCTGTTTTTT
CDR3 protein: CASSLRDRGRLGAGELFF

D gene: .
V gene: TRBV2
J gene: TRBJ1-5
clone size: .
CDR3 DNA: TGTGCCAGCAGTGAAAATGGGGGGGGACAGCCCCAGCATTTT
CDR3 protein: CASSENGGGQPQHF

D gene: TRBD1
V gene: TRBV27
J gene: TRBJ2-2
clone size: once
CDR3 DNA: TGTGCCAGCAGTTCTTTGGGGACAGGGGGCGTGGGGAGCACCGGGGAGCTGTTTTTT
CDR3 protein: CASSSLGTGGVGSTGELFF

D gene: TRBD1
V gene: TRBV10-3
J gene: TRBJ1-2
clone size: .
CDR3 DNA: TGTGCCACTGCACCGGGACAGTCGAAGAAGAGGGGCTACACCTTC
CDR3 protein: CATAPGQSKKRGYTF

D gene: TRBD2
V gene: TRBV5-1
J gene: TRBJ2-1
clone size: once
CDR3 DNA: TGCGCCAGCACCGGGGGAGGGATCTCCTACAATGAGCAGTTCTTC
CDR3 protein: CASTGGGISYNEQFF

D gene: .
V gene: TRBV11-3
J gene: TRBJ1-1
clone size: .
CDR3 DNA: TGTGCCAGCAGCGGCGGTGGCACTGAAGCTTTCTTT
CDR3 protein: CASSGGGTEAFF

D gene: .
V gene: TRBV6-5
J gene: TRBJ1-3
clone size: .
CDR3 DNA: TGTGCCAGCAGATCGACACTTGGAAACACCATATATTTT
CDR3 protein: CASRSTLGNTIYF

D gene: .
V gene: TRBV5-6
J gene: TRBJ1-4
clone size: .
CDR3 DNA: TGTGCCAGCAGCGGAGGAGATGAAAAACTGTTTTTT
CDR3 protein: CASSGGDEKLFF

D gene: TRBD1
V gene: TRBV6-1
J gene: TRBJ1-1
clone size: few
CDR3 DNA: TGTGCCAGCAGTGAAACAGGGGTCGCCCTTGAAGCTTTCTTT
CDR3 protein: CASSETGVALEAFF

D gene: TRBD1
V gene: TRBV7-9
J gene: TRBJ1-3
clone size: .
CDR3 DNA: TGTGCCAGCAGAAAGGACAGGGCGTCGGGAAACACCATATATTTT
CDR3 protein: CASRKDRASGNTIYF

D gene: .
V gene: TRBV27
J gene: TRBJ1-6
clone size: .
CDR3 DNA: TGTGCCAGCAGGCGCTATGAGAGCTCCTATAATTCACCCCTCCACTTT
CDR3 protein: CASRRYESSYNSPLHF

D gene: .
V gene: TRBV3-1/TRBV3-2
J gene: TRBJ1-1
clone size: .
CDR3 DNA: TGTGCCAGCAGCCAGGAGTGGAACACTGAAGCTTTCTTT
CDR3 protein: CASSQEWNTEAFF

D gene: .
V gene: TRBV28
J gene: TRBJ2-5
clone size: .
CDR3 DNA: TGTGCCAGCGGAGCGGATACCCAAGAGACCCAGTACTTC
CDR3 protein: CASGADTQETQYF

D gene: .
V gene: TRBV7-9
J gene: TRBJ1-2
clone size: .
CDR3 DNA: TGTGCCAGCAGTTTGACAGATGGCTACACCTTC
CDR3 protein: CASSLTDGYTF

D gene: TRBD1
V gene: TRBV18
J gene: TRBJ2-1
clone size: once
CDR3 DNA: TGTGCCAGCTCACCTTGGACAGGCGATAATGAGCAGTTCTTC
CDR3 protein: CASSPWTGDNEQFF

D gene: .
V gene: TRBV4-2
J gene: TRBJ2-4
clone size: once
CDR3 DNA: TGTGCCAGCAGCCAAGCGGAAGGACAGCCACGCAAAAACATTCAGTACTTC
CDR3 protein: CASSQAEGQPRKNIQYF

D gene: .
V gene: TRBV27
J gene: TRBJ2-1
clone size: .
CDR3 DNA: TGTGCCAGCAGTCAGGACAGAATCTTCAATGAGCAGTTCTTC
CDR3 protein: CASSQDRIFNEQFF

D gene: .
V gene: TRBV5-4
J gene: TRBJ2-3
clone size: .
CDR3 DNA: TGTGCCAGCAGTCTTAAAGGGGCAGATACGCAGTATTTT
CDR3 protein: CASSLKGADTQYF

D gene: .
V gene: TRBV7-9
J gene: TRBJ2-7
clone size: .
CDR3 DNA: TGTGCCAGCAGCTTAGCGCAGGGGTTAGGGTACGAGCAGTACTTC
CDR3 protein: CASSLAQGLGYEQYF

D gene: .
V gene: TRBV2
J gene: TRBJ1-2
clone size: .
CDR3 DNA: TGTGCCAGCAGTCGACAGAATGATAACTATGGCTACACCTTC
CDR3 protein: CASSRQNDNYGYTF

D gene: .
V gene: TRBV18
J gene: TRBJ1-1
clone size: once
CDR3 DNA: TGTGCCAGCTCACCGGGGAGACTTAACACTGAAGCTTTCTTT
CDR3 protein: CASSPGRLNTEAFF

D gene: TRBD1
V gene: TRBV5-1
J gene: TRBJ2-5
clone size: .
CDR3 DNA: TGCGCCAGCAGCCATGGGGACAGTCAAGAGACCCAGTACTTC
CDR3 protein: CASSHGDSQETQYF

D gene: .
V gene: TRBV29-1
J gene: TRBJ2-4
clone size: .
CDR3 DNA: TGCAGCTCCCATACGGGAAACATTCAGTACTTC
CDR3 protein: CSSHTGNIQYF

D gene: TRBD2
V gene: TRBV19
J gene: TRBJ2-5
clone size: .
CDR3 DNA: TGTGCCAGTAGTGAGGACGTCCCGGGAGGGCCGGGGGAGACCCAGTACTTC
CDR3 protein: CASSEDVPGGPGETQYF

D gene: TRBD1
V gene: TRBV28
J gene: TRBJ1-1
clone size: .
CDR3 DNA: TGTGCCAGCAGTTTTCTCAGGGGGGAGCTGAACACTGAAGCTTTCTTT
CDR3 protein: CASSFLRGELNTEAFF

D gene: TRBD2
V gene: TRBV5-6
J gene: TRBJ2-1
clone size: once
CDR3 DNA: TGTGCCAGCAGCGGGGAACTAGCGGGGGGAGATGAGCAGTTCTTC
CDR3 protein: CASSGELAGGDEQFF

D gene: .
V gene: TRBV7-7
J gene: TRBJ2-7
clone size: .
CDR3 DNA: TGTGCCAGCAGCCCTCGGGCTGGGTCGAGGGTTGAGCAGTACTTC
CDR3 protein: CASSPRAGSRVEQYF

D gene: TRBD1
V gene: TRBV5-6
J gene: TRBJ2-1
clone size: .
CDR3 DNA: TGTGCCAGCAGCCGCCAGGGGGCCGGCTACAATGAGCAGTTCTTC
CDR3 protein: CASSRQGAGYNEQFF

D gene: .
V gene: TRBV7-3
J gene: TRBJ2-3
clone size: .
CDR3 DNA: TGTGCCAGCAGCTTTGGAGGTGCAGATACGCAGTATTTT
CDR3 protein: CASSFGGADTQYF

D gene: .
V gene: TRBV25-1
J gene: TRBJ2-2
clone size: .
CDR3 DNA: TGTGCCAGCAGTGTATCAGGGGACACCGGGGAGCTGTTTTTT
CDR3 protein: CASSVSGDTGELFF

D gene: .
V gene: TRBV9
J gene: TRBJ1-2
clone size: .
CDR3 DNA: TGTGCCAGCAGCGTAGACACAACATATGGCTACACCTTC
CDR3 protein: CASSVDTTYGYTF

D gene: .
V gene: TRBV6-4
J gene: TRBJ2-2
clone size: .
CDR3 DNA: TGTGCCAGCAGTAGGCAGGACACCGGGGAGCTGTTTTTT
CDR3 protein: CASSRQDTGELFF

D gene: TRBD2
V gene: TRBV9
J gene: TRBJ2-2
clone size: .
CDR3 DNA: TGTGCCAGCAGCGACCCTTCAGCGGGGATGAACACCGGGGAGCTGTTTTTT
CDR3 protein: CASSDPSAGMNTGELFF

D gene: .
V gene: TRBV7-9
J gene: TRBJ2-2
clone size: .
CDR3 DNA: TGTGCCAGCAGCTTAACGGACAGTGGGAGCACCGGGGAGCTGTTTTTT
CDR3 protein: CASSLTDSGSTGELFF

D gene: .
V gene: TRBV19
J gene: TRBJ2-7
clone size: once
CDR3 DNA: TGTGCCAGTAGTATAGGAGCTAACGAGCAGTACTTC
CDR3 protein: CASSIGANEQYF

D gene: .
V gene: TRBV5-1
J gene: TRBJ2-7
clone size: .
CDR3 DNA: TGCGCCAGCAGTCAACAGGGCTACGAGCAGTACTTC
CDR3 protein: CASSQQGYEQYF

D gene: .
V gene: TRBV28
J gene: TRBJ1-6
clone size: .
CDR3 DNA: TGTGCCAGCAGCGAGGGGGGGGGTGCATCACCCCTCCACTTT
CDR3 protein: CASSEGGGASPLHF

D gene: TRBD1
V gene: TRBV5-4
J gene: TRBJ2-7
clone size: .
CDR3 DNA: TGTGCCAGCAGCAGGACAGGGAGACACGAGCAGTACTTC
CDR3 protein: CASSRTGRHEQYF